What follows are 12 T cell receptor beta chains derived from one specimen sequenced in a study of cytomegalovirus exposure and HLA in healthy donors. PCR used 60 Vbeta primers and 13 Jbeta primers. Some clones are missing from TCRdb's copy, which holds only in-frame ones; the method was immunoSEQ multiplex PCR. The profile shows over 110,000 clones, 60% to 85% of them singletons. Sequenced input: PBMCs. Receptor source: a male donor in good health and CMV-seropositive.

The chain carries TRBV27 and TRBJ2-5, with a tentative D call TRBD1 (5 bases). Trimming cost V 6 bases and J 4 bases, with 9 bases left between them. Germline V gene sequence: CDR1 MNHEY, CDR2 SMNVEV (reference sequence). This CDR3 has 12 residues. CDR3 sequence (DNA): TGTGCCAGCAGGAATAGGGGAGAGACCCAGTACTTC. Translated: CASRNRGETQYF.

The chain has TRBV14 and TRBJ2-3; D unclear. V lost 0 bases and J lost 3, with 4 bases in between. The germline V gene has CDR1 SGHDN and CDR2 FVKESK. This CDR3 is built from 13 residues. CDR3 sequence (DNA): TGTGCCAGCAGCCAAGACTTGACAGATACGCAGTATTTT. This sequence encodes CASSQDLTDTQYF. The full variable domain, in which reference TRBV14 and TRBJ2-3 provide the parts outside the CDR3, is EAGVTQFPSHSVIEKGQTVTLRCDPISGHDNLYWYRRVMGKEIKFLLHFVKESKQDESGMPNNRFLAERTGGTYSTLKVQPAELEDSGVYFCASSQDLTDTQYFGPGTRLTVL.

The rearrangement uses TRBV18 and TRBJ1-2; TRBD1 agrees at 7 bases. Germline-derived CDR1 and CDR2 are KGHSH and LQKENI. The trim removed 6 bases at V and 4 bases at J, leaving 8 bases unmatched. This CDR3 spans 14 amino acids. The CDR3 DNA follows: TGTGCCAGCTCCCTTCGGCAGGGGGTCTATGGCTACACCTTC. Translated: CASSLRQGVYGYTF.

V usage is TRBV4-1 and J usage is TRBJ1-4; 9 positions agree with TRBD1. In germline, CDR1 is MGHRA, CDR2 YSYEKL. CDR3 length: 16 residues. The V and J ends lost 0 bases and 8 bases, in that order; junction bases with no gene match: 7. CDR3 protein: CASSQDWGQGNEKLFF. The CDR3 nucleotides read TGCGCCAGCAGCCAAGATTGGGGACAGGGTAACGAAAAACTGTTTTTT.

The V and J genes are TRBV2 and TRBJ1-2; 10 bases align to TRBD1. The V and J ends lost 3 bases and 4 bases, in that order; junction bases with no gene match: 5. Germline V gene lookup returns CDR1 SNHLY and CDR2 FYNNEI. The CDR3 consists of 15 residues. The CDR3 here is CASSDRTGGSYGYTF. The CDR3 DNA follows: TGTGCCAGCAGTGACCGGACAGGGGGAAGCTATGGCTACACCTTC.

This rearrangement joins TRBV28 to TRBJ2-1, with D possibly matching TRBD2 (5 bases). The V gene's germline CDR1 is MDHEN and CDR2 SYDVKM. The CDR3 consists of 16 residues. Trimming shortened V by 6 bases and J by 3 bases, and 18 bases separated the two germline ends. The CDR3 nucleotides are TGTGCCAGCAGCTCTTTTATGGGAGTAATCTACAATGAGCAGTTCTTC. As protein: CASSSFMGVIYNEQFF.

In its sample, this clone was seen a few times. This sample includes further DNA sequences coding for the same CDR3. The chain joins TRBV18 to TRBJ2-7, with TRBD1 matching 10 bases. Germline V lookup: CDR1 KGHSH, CDR2 LQKENI. CDR3 size: 15 residues. J was trimmed by 2 bases and V by 3 bases; bases with no gene match: 4. The CDR3 spells CASSPPGQGTYEQYF. As DNA, the CDR3 is TGTGCCAGCTCACCCCCGGGACAGGGGACCTACGAGCAGTACTTC.

This sequence joins TRBV5-6 and TRBJ2-3; 10 nucleotides agree with TRBD2. Germline V gene lookup returns CDR1 SGHDT and CDR2 YYEEEE. Unmatched junction bases numbered 12, after V lost 4 bases and J lost 1 base. The length of the CDR3 is 18 residues. CDR3 protein: CASSPGSGRAYGTDTQYF. Written as DNA, the CDR3 is TGTGCCAGCAGCCCGGGCAGCGGGAGGGCCTATGGCACAGATACGCAGTATTTT. Full variable domain (remainder filled in from reference TRBV5-6 and TRBJ2-3): DAGVTQSPTHLIKTRGQQVTLRCSPKSGHDTVSWYQQALGQGPQFIFQYYEEEERQRGNFPDRFSGHQFPNYSSELNVNALLLGDSALYLCASSPGSGRAYGTDTQYFGPGTRLTVL.

This rearrangement joins TRBV7-9 to TRBJ2-7; D gene uncertain. Germline V gene lookup returns CDR1 SEHNR and CDR2 FQNEAQ (reference sequence). The V gene lost 5 bases and the J gene lost 7 bases, with 9 bases spanning the gap. The CDR3 loop spans 11 amino acids. CDR3 in DNA: TGTGCCAGCAGCCGAGTGTGGGAGCAGTACTTC. Protein sequence: CASSRVWEQYF.

The J gene is TRBJ1-2, the V gene TRBV25-1; TRBD1 aligns across 8 bases. V gave up 3 bases and J gave up 6 bases; unmatched junction bases: 6. The germline V gene encodes CDR1 MGHDK and CDR2 SYGVNS. This CDR3 comprises 14 residues. The CDR3 DNA follows: TGTGCCAGCAGTGACAGGGACAGGTTCCATGGCTACACCTTC. This codes for CASSDRDRFHGYTF.

This clone was seen just once. The chain recombines TRBV9 with TRBJ1-2; 7 bases line up with TRBD1. V shed 3 bases and J 0 bases; nucleotides not matched to a gene: 8. CDR1 SGDLS and CDR2 YYNGEE come from the germline V gene. CDR3 length: 16 residues. This CDR3 is CASSDDWDSSNYGYTF. The CDR3 DNA reads as TGTGCCAGCAGCGACGATTGGGACAGTTCTAACTATGGCTACACCTTC.

This clone occurred once. The chain links TRBV5-1 to TRBJ2-2; a weak D match, TRBD2 (6 bases). This CDR3 contains 13 residues. CDR1 and CDR2 (germline): SGHRS, YFSETQ. Deletions cut 3 bases from V and 7 bases from J, with 10 bases between. The CDR3 sequence is CASSWRAGGELFF. The CDR3 DNA reads TGCGCCAGCAGCTGGCGAGCGGGCGGGGAGCTGTTTTTT.